The source of this TCR beta chain is a study of TIL therapy for anti-PD-1-resistant metastatic lung cancer. General study results and limits: Treatment-naive, never-smoker and oncogene-addicted patients were overrepresented in this highly selected cohort.

The CDR3 has 14 residues. From germline, CDR1 is SGHRS and CDR2 YFSETQ. The germline V and J ends were trimmed by 4 bases and 0 bases, with 7 bases remaining between them. Time point denoted: pre-treatment sample, taken before nivolumab and TIL therapy. Patients were adults with stage 4 NSCLC. The immunoSEQ assay was v3. The data were produced by immunoSEQ multiplex PCR, yet TCRdb's version contains in-frame clones alone and is incomplete. The repertoire holds tens of thousands of clones, with under 75% as singletons. Regarding this clone: The antigen remains unidentified.

The sequence derives from a person aged 30 to 80 with non-small cell lung cancer. Sample: blood, taken at baseline. The chain has TRBV5-1 and TRBJ2-2, with D unresolved. CDR3 DNA sequence: TGCGCCAGCAGCCCCACAGCGAACACCGGGGAGCTGTTTTTT. Translation gives CASSPTANTGELFF. The full variable domain, in which reference TRBV5-1 and TRBJ2-2 provide the parts outside the CDR3, is KAGVTQTPRYLIKTRGQQVTLSCSPISGHRSVSWYQQTPGQGLQFLFEYFSETQRNKGNFPGRFSGRQFSNSRSEMNVSTLELGDSALYLCASSPTANTGELFFGEGSRLTVL.